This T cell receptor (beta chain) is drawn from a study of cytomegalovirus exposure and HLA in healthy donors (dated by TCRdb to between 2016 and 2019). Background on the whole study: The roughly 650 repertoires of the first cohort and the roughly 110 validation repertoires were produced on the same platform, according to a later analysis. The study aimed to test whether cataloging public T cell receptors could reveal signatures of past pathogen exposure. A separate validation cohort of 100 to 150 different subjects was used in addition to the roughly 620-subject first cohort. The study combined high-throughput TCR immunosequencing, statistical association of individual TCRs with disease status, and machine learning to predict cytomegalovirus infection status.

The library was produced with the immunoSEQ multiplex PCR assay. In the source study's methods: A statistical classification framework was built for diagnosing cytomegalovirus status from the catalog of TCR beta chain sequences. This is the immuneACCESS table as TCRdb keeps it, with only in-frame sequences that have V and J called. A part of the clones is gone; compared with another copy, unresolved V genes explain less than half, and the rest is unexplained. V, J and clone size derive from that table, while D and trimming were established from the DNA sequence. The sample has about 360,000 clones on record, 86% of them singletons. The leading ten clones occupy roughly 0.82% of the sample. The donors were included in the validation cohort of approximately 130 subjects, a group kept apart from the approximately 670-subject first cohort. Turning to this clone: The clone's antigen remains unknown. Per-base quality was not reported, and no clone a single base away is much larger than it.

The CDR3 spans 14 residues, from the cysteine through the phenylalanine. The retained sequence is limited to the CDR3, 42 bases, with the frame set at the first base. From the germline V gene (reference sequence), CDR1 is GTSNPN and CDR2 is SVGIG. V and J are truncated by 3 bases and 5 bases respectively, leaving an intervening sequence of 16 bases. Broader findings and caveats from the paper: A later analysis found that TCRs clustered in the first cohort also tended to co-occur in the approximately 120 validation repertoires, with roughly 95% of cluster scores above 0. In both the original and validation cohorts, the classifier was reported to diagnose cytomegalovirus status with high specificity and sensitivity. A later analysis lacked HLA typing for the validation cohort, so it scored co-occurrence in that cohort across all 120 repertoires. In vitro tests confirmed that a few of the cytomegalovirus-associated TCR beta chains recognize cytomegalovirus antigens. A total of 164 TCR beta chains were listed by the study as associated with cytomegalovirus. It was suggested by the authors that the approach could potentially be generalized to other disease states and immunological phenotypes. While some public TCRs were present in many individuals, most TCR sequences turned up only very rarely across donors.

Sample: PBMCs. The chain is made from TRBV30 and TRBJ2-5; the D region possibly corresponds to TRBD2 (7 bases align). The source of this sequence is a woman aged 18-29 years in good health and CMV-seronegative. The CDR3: CAWSAGRGLETQYF. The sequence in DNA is TGTGCCTGGAGCGCTGGGCGGGGGCTCGAGACCCAGTACTTC.